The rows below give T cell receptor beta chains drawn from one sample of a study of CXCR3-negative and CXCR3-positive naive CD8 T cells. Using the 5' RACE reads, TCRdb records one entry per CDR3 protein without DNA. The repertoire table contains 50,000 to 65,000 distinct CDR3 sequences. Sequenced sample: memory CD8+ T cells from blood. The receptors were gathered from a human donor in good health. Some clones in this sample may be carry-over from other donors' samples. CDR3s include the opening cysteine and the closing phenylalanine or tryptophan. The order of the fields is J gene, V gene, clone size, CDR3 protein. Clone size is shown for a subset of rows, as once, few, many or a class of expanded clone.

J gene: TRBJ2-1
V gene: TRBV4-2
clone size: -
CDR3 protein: CASSPGTYNEQFF

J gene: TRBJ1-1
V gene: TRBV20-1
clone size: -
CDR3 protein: CSARVGTGYEAFF

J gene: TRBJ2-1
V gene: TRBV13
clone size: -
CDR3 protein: CASSITGGNEQFF

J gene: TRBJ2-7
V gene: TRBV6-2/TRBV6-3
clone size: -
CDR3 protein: CASSGQGGSYEQYF

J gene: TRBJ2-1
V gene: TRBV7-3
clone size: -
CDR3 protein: CASSLDVLYNEQFF

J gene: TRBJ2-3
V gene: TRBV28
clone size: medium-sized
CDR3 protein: CASSNSRTGGTDTQYF

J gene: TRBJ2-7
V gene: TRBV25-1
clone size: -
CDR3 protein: CASSEFSGGRHEQYF

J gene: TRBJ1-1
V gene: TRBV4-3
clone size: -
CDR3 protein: CASSQGDITEAFF

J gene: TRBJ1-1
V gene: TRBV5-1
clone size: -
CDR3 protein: CASSLDLSEAFF

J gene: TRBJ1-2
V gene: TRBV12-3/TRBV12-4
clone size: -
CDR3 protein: CASSRRGGADYGYTF

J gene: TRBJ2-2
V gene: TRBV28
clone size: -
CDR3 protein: CASKGSGELFF

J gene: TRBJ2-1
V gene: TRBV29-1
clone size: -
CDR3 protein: CSVELQGAYNEQFF

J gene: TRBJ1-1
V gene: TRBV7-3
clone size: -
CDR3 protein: CASSYGRPVMNTEAFF

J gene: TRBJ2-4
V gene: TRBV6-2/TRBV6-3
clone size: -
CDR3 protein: CASNPSNPVDIQYF

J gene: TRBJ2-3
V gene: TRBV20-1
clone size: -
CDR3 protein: CSATETGGAGADTQYF

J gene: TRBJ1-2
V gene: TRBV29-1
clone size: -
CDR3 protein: CAGTGLDGYTF

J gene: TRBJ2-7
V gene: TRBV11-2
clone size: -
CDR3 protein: CASSFAPGASYEQYF

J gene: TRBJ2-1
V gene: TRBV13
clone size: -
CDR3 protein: CASSFGLLGNEQFF

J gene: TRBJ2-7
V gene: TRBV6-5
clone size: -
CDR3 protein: CASSYSGVGEQYF

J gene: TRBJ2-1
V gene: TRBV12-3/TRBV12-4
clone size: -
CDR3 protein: CASSFTPLLEQFF

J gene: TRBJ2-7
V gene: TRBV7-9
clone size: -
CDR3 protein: CASSLSGVGEQYF

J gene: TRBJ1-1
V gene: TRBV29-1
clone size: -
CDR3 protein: CSVDGAGGTEAFF

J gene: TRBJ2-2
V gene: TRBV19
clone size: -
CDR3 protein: CASTYGTGLATGELFF

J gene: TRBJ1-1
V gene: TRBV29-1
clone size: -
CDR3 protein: CSLLDGVNTEAFF

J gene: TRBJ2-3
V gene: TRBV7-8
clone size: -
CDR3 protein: CASSLEGAEGTDTQYF